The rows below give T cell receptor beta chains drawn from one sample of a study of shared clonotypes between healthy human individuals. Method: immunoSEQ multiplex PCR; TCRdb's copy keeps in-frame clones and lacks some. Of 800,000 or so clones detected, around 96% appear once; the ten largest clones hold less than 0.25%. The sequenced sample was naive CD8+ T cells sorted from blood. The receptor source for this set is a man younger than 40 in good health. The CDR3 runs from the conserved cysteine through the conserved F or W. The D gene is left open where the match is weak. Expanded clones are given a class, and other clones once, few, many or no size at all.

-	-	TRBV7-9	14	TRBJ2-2	TGTGCCAGCAGCTTCGGGAGCCGCACCGGGGAGCTGTTTTTT	CASSFGSRTGELFF
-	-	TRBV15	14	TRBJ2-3	TGTGCCACCAGCCTGGACCTACCTCAAGATACGCAGTATTTT	CATSLDLPQDTQYF
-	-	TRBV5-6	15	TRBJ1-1	TGTGCCAGCAGCACCCCACCCCGGGAGAACACTGAAGCTTTCTTT	CASSTPPRENTEAFF
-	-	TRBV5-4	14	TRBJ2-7	TGTGCCAGCAGCTTGGTACCGGGCTCCTACGAGCAGTACTTC	CASSLVPGSYEQYF
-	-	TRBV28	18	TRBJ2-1	TGTGCCAGCAGCCACCTTCAGGGGAAAGTTGGCTCCTACAATGAGCAGTTCTTC	CASSHLQGKVGSYNEQFF
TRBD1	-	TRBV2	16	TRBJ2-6	TGTGCCAGCAGTGGGGACAGGACCTCTGGGGCCAACGTCCTGACTTTC	CASSGDRTSGANVLTF
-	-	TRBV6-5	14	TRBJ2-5	TGTGCCAGCAGGCCATTCGAGAAGCGAGAGACCCAGTACTTC	CASRPFEKRETQYF
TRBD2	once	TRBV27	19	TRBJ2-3	TGTGCCAGCAGTTTACGAATCCCGGGACTAGCGGGAGGGCTAGATACGCAGTATTTT	CASSLRIPGLAGGLDTQYF
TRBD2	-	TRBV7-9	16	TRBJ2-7	TGTGCCAGCAGCTTAGTCCCTAGCGGGAGTCGTTACGAGCAGTACTTC	CASSLVPSGSRYEQYF
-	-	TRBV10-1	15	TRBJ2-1	TGCGCCAGCATACCCGGGACCAGGTTGGCCAATGAGCAGTTCTTC	CASIPGTRLANEQFF
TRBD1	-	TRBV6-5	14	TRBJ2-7	TGTGCCAGCAGTTACCAGGGGGCACGATACGAGCAGTACTTC	CASSYQGARYEQYF
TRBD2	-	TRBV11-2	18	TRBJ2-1	TGTGCCAGCAGCTTTCCAAGGACTAGCGGGGTCTCCTACAATGAGCAGTTCTTC	CASSFPRTSGVSYNEQFF
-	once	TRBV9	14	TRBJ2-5	TGTGCCAGCAGCGTCCGGGCGGTACAAGAGACCCAGTACTTC	CASSVRAVQETQYF
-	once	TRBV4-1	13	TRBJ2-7	TGCGCCAGCAGCCAAGGACTAGTTTACGAGCAGTACTTC	CASSQGLVYEQYF
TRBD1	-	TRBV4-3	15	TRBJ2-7	TGCGCCAGCAGCCAAGATCGGGACAGGGGGTACGAGCAGTACTTC	CASSQDRDRGYEQYF
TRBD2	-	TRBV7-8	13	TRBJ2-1	TGTGCCACCGCGCTAGCGGCTAGCTGGGAGCAGTTCTTC	CATALAASWEQFF
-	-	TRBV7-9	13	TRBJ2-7	TGTGCCAGCACCCCCCGCAGCACCTACGAGCAGTACTTC	CASTPRSTYEQYF
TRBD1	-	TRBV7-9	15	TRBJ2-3	TGTGCCAGCCGGGACAGGGAAGGGGGACTAGATACGCAGTATTTT	CASRDREGGLDTQYF
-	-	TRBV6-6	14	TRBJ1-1	TGTGCCAGCACCGTAGTAAGGACGGGAACTGAAGCTTTCTTT	CASTVVRTGTEAFF
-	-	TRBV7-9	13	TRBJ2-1	TGTGCCAGCCGGTGGGGGGCTACGGATGAGCAGTTCTTC	CASRWGATDEQFF